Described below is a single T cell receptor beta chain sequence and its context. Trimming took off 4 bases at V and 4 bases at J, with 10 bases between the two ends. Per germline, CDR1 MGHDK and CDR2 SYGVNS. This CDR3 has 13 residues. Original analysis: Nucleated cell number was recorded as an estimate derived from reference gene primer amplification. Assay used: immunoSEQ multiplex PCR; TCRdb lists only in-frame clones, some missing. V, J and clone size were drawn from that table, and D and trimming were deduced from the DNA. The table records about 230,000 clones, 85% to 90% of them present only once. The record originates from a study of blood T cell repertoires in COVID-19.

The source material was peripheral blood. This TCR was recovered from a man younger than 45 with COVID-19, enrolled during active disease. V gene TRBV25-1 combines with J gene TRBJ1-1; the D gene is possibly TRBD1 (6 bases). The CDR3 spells CASSATGSTEAFF. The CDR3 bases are TGTGCCAGCAGTGCTACAGGGTCCACTGAAGCTTTCTTT.